This entry describes one T cell receptor (beta chain). Its antigen remains unidentified. These data come from a study of shared clonotypes between healthy human individuals. Study overall: Used for every donor were three CD4 naive, three CD4 memory, two CD8 naive and one CD8 memory plate. Points from the study as a whole: Non-shared clonotypes had lower generation probabilities than those shared by all four donors.

CD45RO negativity and positive selection for CCR7 defined naive CD8 cells, a population that excluded terminally differentiated effector memory CD45RA+ cells. Sequencing was performed with immunoSEQ multiplex PCR; in TCRdb, only in-frame clones are kept and a portion is missing. The table includes roughly 2.1 million clones, 93% detected once. The source material was naive CD8+ T cells from PBMCs. This sequence originates from a young man in good health. Some clones in this sample may be carry-over from other donors' samples.

CDR3 in amino acids: CASSLSGDSYGYTF. CDR3 nucleotides: TGTGCCAGCAGTTTATCGGGGGACAGCTATGGCTACACCTTC. The rearrangement links TRBV27 to TRBJ1-2; TRBD1 aligns across 7 bases. With V trimmed by 0 bases and J by 4 bases, 2 bases remained unmatched. Per the germline V gene, CDR1 is MNHEY and CDR2 is SMNVEV (reference sequence). CDR3 size: 14 residues.